The rows below give T cell receptor beta chains drawn from one sample of a study of blood T cells in healthy people across ages. TCRdb analysed the 5' RACE reads with MiXCR anew, one entry per CDR3 protein. This sample has around 1,100,000 distinct CDR3 sequences, with roughly two fifths found just once. Sequenced input: blood. These receptor sequences come from a man aged 18-30 years in good health. The CDR3 runs from the conserved cysteine through the conserved F or W. A D gene is named only where the DNA matches it firmly. Rows may omit the clone size; those that give it use once, few, many or a size class.

d_gene	v_gene	j_gene	abundance	CDR3nt	CDR3aa
NA	TRBV15	TRBJ2-3	few	TGTGCCACCAGCAGGCCATTAGGGGATACGCAGTATTTT	CATSRPLGDTQYF
TRBD1	TRBV24-1	TRBJ2-3	NA	TGTGCCACCAGTGATCCCCGGGACAGGGCCACAGATACGCAGTATTTT	CATSDPRDRATDTQYF
NA	TRBV12-3/TRBV12-4	TRBJ1-6	NA	TGTGCCAGCAGTTTCAGGCGAATTAACTCACCCCTCCACTTT	CASSFRRINSPLHF
NA	TRBV9	TRBJ1-2	NA	TGTGCCAGCAGCGTAGGTGGACTCGGGAAGGATGGCTACACCTTC	CASSVGGLGKDGYTF
NA	TRBV4-2	TRBJ1-2	NA	TGTGCCAGCAGCCAAATTGTGGGGGGCGCTAACTATGGCTACACCTTC	CASSQIVGGANYGYTF
NA	TRBV7-2	TRBJ2-4	once	TGTGCCAGCAGCTTAGCTCGGGGTAAACTAGCCAAAAACATTCAGTACTTC	CASSLARGKLAKNIQYF
NA	TRBV6-2/TRBV6-3	TRBJ2-4	NA	TGTGCCAGCAGTTATGTGGGGGAGACCAAAAACATTCAGTACTTC	CASSYVGETKNIQYF
TRBD1	TRBV2	TRBJ2-7	NA	TGTGCCAGCAGTGATCCCGGGACAGGGACCTTGACCTACGAGCAGTACTTC	CASSDPGTGTLTYEQYF
TRBD2	TRBV7-2	TRBJ2-5	NA	TGTGCCAGCAGCCCGCCCCATTCTAGCGGGGTACCCCAAGAGACCCAGTACTTC	CASSPPHSSGVPQETQYF
NA	TRBV5-1	TRBJ1-1	many	TGCGCCAGCAGCTTACGGGCGGACACTGAAGCTTTCTTT	CASSLRADTEAFF
TRBD1	TRBV19	TRBJ2-1	many	TGTGCCACCGAACAGGGGATTAGCTCCTACAATGAGCAGTTCTTC	CATEQGISSYNEQFF
NA	TRBV9	TRBJ1-1	NA	TGTGCCAGAATAACTCATTGGGGGAACACTGAAGCTTTCTTT	CARITHWGNTEAFF
TRBD2	TRBV10-3	TRBJ2-3	many	TGTGCCATCAGTGAGTCGGATAGCGGGACAGATACGCAGTATTTT	CAISESDSGTDTQYF
NA	TRBV12-3/TRBV12-4	TRBJ2-3	once	TGTGCCAGCAGTTTATTCCGGGGGCCAAGAACAGATACGCAGTATTTT	CASSLFRGPRTDTQYF
TRBD1	TRBV11-2	TRBJ2-7	NA	TGTGCCAGCAGCTTCTACAGGGGGCAGATCTACGAGCAGTACTTC	CASSFYRGQIYEQYF
NA	TRBV6-6	TRBJ2-3	NA	TGTGCCAGCAGTTACGCCTCATCCTCCGAGGGCGGAGATACGCAGTATTTT	CASSYASSSEGGDTQYF
TRBD1	TRBV10-3	TRBJ1-2	few	TGTGCCATTACCGGGACAGGGCTTGATGGCTACACCTTC	CAITGTGLDGYTF
NA	TRBV5-4	TRBJ2-3	NA	TGTGCCAGCAGGTCACAAGATACGCAGTATTTT	CASRSQDTQYF
TRBD2	TRBV5-1	TRBJ2-3	few	TGCGCCAGCAGTCTAAACGCTAGGGAGGGTCGGACAGATACGCAGTATTTT	CASSLNAREGRTDTQYF
NA	TRBV5-1	TRBJ2-5	many	TGCGCCAGCAGCTTGAATCCTAGCAGGCAAGAGACCCAGTACTTC	CASSLNPSRQETQYF
NA	TRBV15	TRBJ2-5	NA	TGTGCCACCAGCAGAGATCGCCCTCAAGAGACCCAGTACTTC	CATSRDRPQETQYF
NA	TRBV2	TRBJ2-2	few	TGTGCCAGCGTTAGAGTTCTGGGCGGGGAGCTGTTTTTT	CASVRVLGGELFF
TRBD2	TRBV20-1	TRBJ2-5	few	TGCAGTGCTAGACCCACTATCCTAGCGGGGGGGCCAGATGACCAAGAGACCCAGTACTTC	CSARPTILAGGPDDQETQYF